The next 17 T cell receptor beta chains were all read from a single sample in a study of blood T cell repertoires in COVID-19. The repertoire was sequenced with immunoSEQ multiplex PCR; TCRdb's copy has only in-frame clones and lacks some. Here the sample spans about 310,000 clones, 87% being singletons. Sequenced input: peripheral blood. The receptors originated from a woman aged 45-60 years who had recovered from COVID-19.

The V and J genes are TRBV28 and TRBJ1-5, with 10 bases matching TRBD1. J lost 7 bases, V lost 9 bases, and 3 bases had no gene match. This CDR3 is built from 12 residues. The germline V gene has CDR1 MDHEN and CDR2 SYDVKM. DNA for the CDR3: TGTGCCAGGACAGGGGGCGAACAGCCCCAGCATTTT. The encoded protein is CARTGGEQPQHF.

V usage is TRBV5-5 and J usage is TRBJ2-2, with D possibly being TRBD1 (6 bases). Trimming took 1 base from V and 2 from J, leaving 9 bases between them. CDR3 size: 15 residues. CDR1 is SGHKS and CDR2 is YYEKEE in the germline V gene (reference sequence). The CDR3 DNA follows: TGTGCCAGCAGCTTGTTCAGGGGAAACACCGGGGAGCTGTTTTTT. Its protein product is CASSLFRGNTGELFF.

This clone was counted many times. In nucleotides, the CDR3 is TGTGCCAGTAGTACCGGACAGGACGATTATGGCTACACCTTC. This encodes CASSTGQDDYGYTF. The chain carries TRBV19 and TRBJ1-2; TRBD1 matches 7 bases. The germline V gene encodes CDR1 LNHDA and CDR2 SQIVND (reference sequence). The V gene end was trimmed by 4 bases and the J gene end by 5 bases; junction bases not matched to a gene: 7. CDR3 length equals 14 residues.

Of note for this clone: Other DNA sequences from this sample encode an identical CDR3 as well. The CDR3: CASSLAGDTEAFF. The CDR3 bases are TGCGCCAGCAGCTTGGCCGGGGACACTGAAGCTTTCTTT. J is TRBJ1-1 and V is TRBV5-1; no firm D call. Germline V gene data show CDR1 as SGHRS and CDR2 as YFSETQ. V was clipped by 0 bases and J by 3 bases, with 6 bases between them. The CDR3 is 13 amino acids.

V gene TRBV6-2 or TRBV6-3 combines with J gene TRBJ2-3, with TRBD2 identical over 12 bases. CDR1 is MNHEY, CDR2 SVGEGT, per germline. The CDR3 contains 18 residues. V gave up 2 bases and J gave up 2 bases; unmatched junction bases: 8. CDR3 loop: CASSYPTSGGPLTDTQYF. In nucleotides, the CDR3 is TGTGCCAGCAGTTACCCGACTAGCGGGGGACCACTCACAGATACGCAGTATTTT.

The V and J genes are TRBV19 and TRBJ2-4, with D possibly TRBD2 on 6 matching bases. Germline assignment: CDR1 LNHDA and CDR2 SQIVND (reference sequence). V dropped 4 bases and J dropped 1 base, with 20 bases sitting between them. The CDR3 is made up of 18 amino acids. The CDR3 reads CASSSPGTFVEAKNIQYF. The CDR3 bases are TGTGCCAGTAGTAGTCCCGGGACTTTCGTTGAGGCCAAAAACATTCAGTACTTC.

The gene calls are TRBV5-4 and TRBJ2-5; TRBD1 matches 7 bases. V was pared by 4 bases and J by 5 bases, with 8 bases of the junction left unmatched. CDR3 length equals 14 residues. Germline V gives CDR1 SGHNT, CDR2 YYREEE (reference sequence). Here the CDR3 reads CASSPGQLQETQYF. As DNA, the CDR3 is TGTGCCAGCAGCCCGGGACAGCTCCAGGAGACCCAGTACTTC.

The rearrangement joins TRBV29-1 to TRBJ1-4; no reliable D call. This CDR3 is built from 16 residues. V was clipped by 2 bases and J by 5 bases, with 18 bases between them. Germline CDR1 SQVTM, CDR2 ANQGSEA. The CDR3: CSVEKARAGRNEKLFF. CDR3 DNA: TGCAGCGTTGAAAAGGCCCGCGCAGGCCGAAATGAAAAACTGTTTTTT.

The chain links TRBV7-7 to TRBJ2-5, with a possible D match to TRBD1 (6 bases). Germline assignment: CDR1 SSHAT and CDR2 FNYEAQ (reference sequence). This CDR3 has 13 amino acids. Trimming left V 3 bases short and J 5 bases short, with 10 bases between. CDR3 in amino acids: CASSFQGPETQYF. Here the CDR3 DNA reads TGTGCCAGCAGCTTTCAGGGGCCGGAGACCCAGTACTTC.

The chain carries TRBV24-1 and TRBJ2-5; TRBD1 matches at 7 bases. Germline CDR1 reads KGHDR; CDR2 reads SFDVKD. The length of the CDR3 is 15 residues. The V segment lost 9 bases and the J segment 0 bases; nucleotides outside the gene matches: 9. The CDR3 DNA is TGTGCCACCGGGGACAGCGGTGCCTACCAAGAGACCCAGTACTTC. Translating it yields CATGDSGAYQETQYF.

This clone occurred once. The rearrangement links TRBV28 to TRBJ1-3; no firm D call. The CDR3 runs 14 residues. Germline V lookup: CDR1 MDHEN, CDR2 SYDVKM. Trimming shortened V by 3 bases and J by 2 bases, and 8 bases separated the two germline ends. The CDR3 coding sequence is TGTGCCAGCAGTTTGCGAGGGACTGGAAACACCATATATTTT. Amino acid sequence: CASSLRGTGNTIYF.

The V call is TRBV30, the J call TRBJ2-7; 7 positions agree with TRBD1. Germline trimming cut 7 bases from V and 0 bases from J; bases unmatched to any gene: 6. The CDR3 is 13 residues long. Germline-derived CDR1 and CDR2 are GTSNPN and SVGIG (reference sequence). CDR3 bases: TGTGCCTACATGGACAGGAACTCCTACGAGCAGTACTTC. Amino acids: CAYMDRNSYEQYF.

The chain carries TRBV5-4 and TRBJ1-2, with D perhaps TRBD1 (6 bases). The CDR3 contains 15 residues. Germline CDR1 reads SGHNT; CDR2 reads YYREEE (reference sequence). Trimming took 3 bases from V and 5 from J, leaving 17 bases between them. CDR3 sequence (DNA): TGTGCCAGCAGCTCGGGGGGGGCCGGGTCGTATGGCTACACCTTC. It translates to CASSSGGAGSYGYTF.

The V and J genes are TRBV12-5 and TRBJ1-1, with 7 bases aligning to TRBD1. CDR1 is LGHNT, CDR2 FRNRAP, per germline. Trimming took 2 bases from V and 3 from J; bases not matched to a gene: 15. The CDR3 has 18 amino acids. CDR3 in DNA: TGTGCTAGTGGTTTGACCACCTCAATGGGCAGGGGGGACACTGAAGCTTTCTTT. Translation: CASGLTTSMGRGDTEAFF.

The chain links TRBV2 to TRBJ2-2; a possible D gene is TRBD1 (6 bases). The CDR3 runs 14 residues. Germline CDR1 and CDR2: SNHLY and FYNNEI. Trimming took 5 bases from V and 1 from J, leaving 8 bases between them. The CDR3 nucleotides are TGTGCCAGCAGTACAGGGCGGAACACCGGGGAGCTGTTTTTT. Translated: CASSTGRNTGELFF.

This clone was counted once. This rearrangement joins TRBV19 to TRBJ1-2; D not resolved. V was pared by 1 base and J by 4 bases, with 13 bases between. Germline CDR1 reads LNHDA; CDR2 reads SQIVND (reference sequence). The CDR3 is 15 amino acids. CDR3 DNA: TGTGCCAGTAGTATAGCCCACAGCCCTTCCTATGGCTACACCTTC. This gives the protein CASSIAHSPSYGYTF. Full variable domain (remainder filled in from reference TRBV19 and TRBJ1-2): DGGITQSPKYLFRKEGQNVTLSCEQNLNHDAMYWYRQDPGQGLRLIYYSQIVNDFQKGDIAEGYSVSREKKESFPLTVTSAQKNPTAFYLCASSIAHSPSYGYTFGSGTRLTVV.

The rearrangement uses TRBV28 and TRBJ2-1; no clear D gene. V shed 1 base and J shed 0 bases, with 7 bases lying between them. This CDR3 is 15 amino acids long. The germline V gene encodes CDR1 MDHEN and CDR2 SYDVKM. The CDR3 reads CASSLSPSSYNEQFF. CDR3 in DNA: TGTGCCAGCAGTTTATCCCCGAGCTCCTACAATGAGCAGTTCTTC.